This T cell receptor (beta chain) was observed in a study of molecular identifiers for immune sequencing clone quantification. Between the trimmed V and J ends, which lost 2 bases and 1 base, there was a span of 16 bases. Per the germline V gene, CDR1 is SGHDT and CDR2 is YYEEEE. This CDR3 region has 16 residues. MiXCR was run by TCRdb on the PCR reads, yielding one entry per CDR3 protein. Of hundreds of thousands of distinct CDR3 sequences listed, roughly a quarter are singletons. Note on this clonotype: This may be a read error, as it is one base from a much larger clone.

This sequence originates from a human donor in good health. Some libraries in this study had Jurkat cell RNA spiked in. J is TRBJ2-7 and V is TRBV5-6; TRBD2 might be the D (5 bases). The sample comprised naive CD8+ T cells from blood, with Jurkat cell RNA spiked in. Specified subset: FACS-sorted CD8+CD4-CCR7+CD45RA+ naive T cells. The CDR3 spells CASSFGFVGASYEQYF. The CDR3 bases are TGTGCCAGCAGCTTTGGTTTCGTGGGAGCTTCCTACGAGCAGTACTTC.